A selection of T cell receptor beta chains follows, all from one sample in a study of blood T cell repertoires in COVID-19. Produced via immunoSEQ multiplex PCR; TCRdb's table is partial and in-frame only. The table shows roughly 300,000 clones, with under 90% occurring only once. The sequenced material came from peripheral blood. These receptors all come from a woman aged 55 to 70 with active or convalescent COVID-19. CDR3s include the opening cysteine and the closing phenylalanine or tryptophan. D genes are given only for firm matches. Clone sizes are given selectively: once, few, many, or a class where the clone is expanded.

v_gene: TRBV27
d_gene: TRBD2
abundance: once
j_gene: TRBJ2-5
CDR3nt: TGTGCCAGCAGTTTATCACCTACATTAGCGGGGGGCCCGGGGGAGACCCAGTACTTC
CDR3aa: CASSLSPTLAGGPGETQYF

v_gene: TRBV9
d_gene: NA
abundance: few
j_gene: TRBJ1-2
CDR3nt: TGTGCCAGCAGCGTAGGGGACACCTGGGGCTATGGCTACACCTTC
CDR3aa: CASSVGDTWGYGYTF

v_gene: TRBV18
d_gene: TRBD1
abundance: NA
j_gene: TRBJ1-4
CDR3nt: TGTGCCAGCTCACCTTTACCGGGACAGGGTAATGAAAAACTGTTTTTT
CDR3aa: CASSPLPGQGNEKLFF

v_gene: TRBV2
d_gene: TRBD2
abundance: NA
j_gene: TRBJ2-6
CDR3nt: TGTGCCAGCAGCCCGGGACTAGCGGGGTCTGGGGCCAACGTCCTGACTTTC
CDR3aa: CASSPGLAGSGANVLTF

v_gene: TRBV3-1/TRBV3-2
d_gene: NA
abundance: once
j_gene: TRBJ2-7
CDR3nt: TGTGCCAGCAGCCATTCTCCGGGCGGGTCTAGCTCCTACGAGCAGTACTTC
CDR3aa: CASSHSPGGSSSYEQYF

v_gene: TRBV11-2
d_gene: NA
abundance: once
j_gene: TRBJ2-5
CDR3nt: TGTGCCAGCAGTTTCGGAGGGGGGGCCGGAGAGACCCAGTACTTC
CDR3aa: CASSFGGGAGETQYF

v_gene: TRBV19
d_gene: NA
abundance: NA
j_gene: TRBJ1-5
CDR3nt: TGTGCCAGTAGTATAGGTTTAGGGGGTGGTAATCAGCCCCAGCATTTT
CDR3aa: CASSIGLGGGNQPQHF

v_gene: TRBV11-3
d_gene: TRBD2
abundance: NA
j_gene: TRBJ2-5
CDR3nt: TGTGCCAGCAGCTCGGGTAGCGGGGCCGCGGAGACCCAGTACTTC
CDR3aa: CASSSGSGAAETQYF

v_gene: TRBV27
d_gene: TRBD1
abundance: NA
j_gene: TRBJ2-2
CDR3nt: TGTGCCAGCAGCGTGACAGGGTACACCGGGGAGCTGTTTTTT
CDR3aa: CASSVTGYTGELFF

v_gene: TRBV5-4
d_gene: NA
abundance: NA
j_gene: TRBJ2-5
CDR3nt: TGTGCCAGCAGCTTGGTCCCGGAAGAGACCCAGTACTTC
CDR3aa: CASSLVPEETQYF

v_gene: TRBV9
d_gene: NA
abundance: once
j_gene: TRBJ2-1
CDR3nt: TGTGCCAGCAACTCAGGGCTGAATGAGCAGTTCTTC
CDR3aa: CASNSGLNEQFF

v_gene: TRBV7-8
d_gene: TRBD1
abundance: many
j_gene: TRBJ1-6
CDR3nt: TGTGCCAGCAGCGAAAGACAGGGGTTAGTCTCACCCCTCCACTTT
CDR3aa: CASSERQGLVSPLHF

v_gene: TRBV30
d_gene: TRBD1
abundance: NA
j_gene: TRBJ2-7
CDR3nt: TGTGCCGGTTCGCGGGACAGGGGGAACTACGAGCAGTACTTC
CDR3aa: CAGSRDRGNYEQYF

v_gene: TRBV19
d_gene: NA
abundance: NA
j_gene: TRBJ1-5
CDR3nt: TGTGCCAGTAGTATTAGGGCGGAGGGTCAGCCCCAGCATTTT
CDR3aa: CASSIRAEGQPQHF

v_gene: TRBV6-2/TRBV6-3
d_gene: NA
abundance: NA
j_gene: TRBJ1-6
CDR3nt: TGTGCCAGCAGCCAGGGGATGGCGACTTCACCCCTCCACTTT
CDR3aa: CASSQGMATSPLHF

v_gene: TRBV9
d_gene: NA
abundance: NA
j_gene: TRBJ2-3
CDR3nt: TGTGCCAGCAGCGTAGCTTTGGCAGGGCCCTTTCTCGATACGCAGTATTTT
CDR3aa: CASSVALAGPFLDTQYF

v_gene: TRBV15
d_gene: TRBD1
abundance: NA
j_gene: TRBJ1-2
CDR3nt: TGTGCCACCAGCAGATCGGACAGGCGAGACTATGGCTACACCTTC
CDR3aa: CATSRSDRRDYGYTF

v_gene: TRBV19
d_gene: NA
abundance: NA
j_gene: TRBJ2-7
CDR3nt: TGTGCCAGTAGTATTCCATTCTCCTACGAGCAGTACTTC
CDR3aa: CASSIPFSYEQYF

v_gene: TRBV4-3
d_gene: NA
abundance: NA
j_gene: TRBJ2-5
CDR3nt: TGCGCCAGCAGCCAATCTCGAGCCGGGACACCCCAAGAGACCCAGTACTTC
CDR3aa: CASSQSRAGTPQETQYF

v_gene: TRBV5-1
d_gene: TRBD2
abundance: NA
j_gene: TRBJ2-5
CDR3nt: TGCGCCAGCAGCTGGATGGCGGGGGAGGAGACCCAGTACTTC
CDR3aa: CASSWMAGEETQYF

v_gene: TRBV29-1
d_gene: TRBD2
abundance: NA
j_gene: TRBJ2-1
CDR3nt: TGCAGCGTTGATTCTAGCGGGGGTAATGAGCAGTTCTTC
CDR3aa: CSVDSSGGNEQFF

v_gene: TRBV6-5
d_gene: NA
abundance: NA
j_gene: TRBJ2-7
CDR3nt: TGTGCCAGCCGGAGTGGCTACGAGCAGTACTTC
CDR3aa: CASRSGYEQYF

v_gene: TRBV18
d_gene: NA
abundance: NA
j_gene: TRBJ2-3
CDR3nt: TGTGCCAGCTCCCCCTCCGGCAGGCAGAACACAGATACGCAGTATTTT
CDR3aa: CASSPSGRQNTDTQYF

v_gene: TRBV5-1
d_gene: NA
abundance: few
j_gene: TRBJ1-1
CDR3nt: TGCGCCAGCAGCCCTCAGGGGCCGGCTGAAGCTTTCTTT
CDR3aa: CASSPQGPAEAFF

v_gene: TRBV11-2
d_gene: NA
abundance: NA
j_gene: TRBJ2-1
CDR3nt: TGTGCCAGCAGCCCTACAGGGACCTACAACAATGAGCAGTTCTTC
CDR3aa: CASSPTGTYNNEQFF

v_gene: TRBV19
d_gene: TRBD1
abundance: NA
j_gene: TRBJ2-7
CDR3nt: TGTGCCAGTAGTGGTGACAGGGGAACCTACGAGCAGTACTTC
CDR3aa: CASSGDRGTYEQYF

v_gene: TRBV19
d_gene: NA
abundance: NA
j_gene: TRBJ1-1
CDR3nt: TGTGCCACCCAAGACGTGAGGATTCGGGAGACTGAAGCTTTCTTT
CDR3aa: CATQDVRIRETEAFF

v_gene: TRBV12-3/TRBV12-4
d_gene: NA
abundance: once
j_gene: TRBJ1-5
CDR3nt: TGTGCCAGCATGAGGGGGGGGCAGCCCCAGCATTTT
CDR3aa: CASMRGGQPQHF

v_gene: TRBV4-1
d_gene: TRBD1
abundance: NA
j_gene: TRBJ2-7
CDR3nt: TGCGCCAGCAGCCAAGGACAGGGACACGAGCAGTACTTC
CDR3aa: CASSQGQGHEQYF

v_gene: TRBV19
d_gene: NA
abundance: NA
j_gene: TRBJ2-7
CDR3nt: TGTGCCAGTAGTATATGGGTCGGGAAAAACTACGAGCAGTACTTC
CDR3aa: CASSIWVGKNYEQYF

v_gene: TRBV18
d_gene: TRBD1
abundance: NA
j_gene: TRBJ2-7
CDR3nt: TGTGCCAGCTCACGGGGCCCGGGACAGGAGTTTTACGAGCAGTACTTC
CDR3aa: CASSRGPGQEFYEQYF

v_gene: TRBV5-1
d_gene: TRBD2
abundance: NA
j_gene: TRBJ2-1
CDR3nt: TGCGCCAGCAGCTTGTCGTTCGGGGGGACCCACAATGAGCAGTTCTTC
CDR3aa: CASSLSFGGTHNEQFF

v_gene: TRBV30
d_gene: NA
abundance: NA
j_gene: TRBJ2-7
CDR3nt: TGTGCCTGGAGTGGAGGCGGGGTCACCTACGAGCAGTACTTC
CDR3aa: CAWSGGGVTYEQYF

v_gene: TRBV19
d_gene: TRBD2
abundance: once
j_gene: TRBJ2-3
CDR3nt: TGTGCCAGTAATCATGAACCGGGACTAGAAAGCACAGATACGCAGTATTTT
CDR3aa: CASNHEPGLESTDTQYF

v_gene: TRBV5-4
d_gene: TRBD1
abundance: NA
j_gene: TRBJ1-2
CDR3nt: TGTGCCAGCAGCTTGGGCCCAATGACAGGGTCCTATGGCTACACCTTC
CDR3aa: CASSLGPMTGSYGYTF

v_gene: TRBV9
d_gene: NA
abundance: NA
j_gene: TRBJ2-3
CDR3nt: TGTGCCAGCAGCCAGGTGAACACAGATACGCAGTATTTT
CDR3aa: CASSQVNTDTQYF

v_gene: TRBV9
d_gene: NA
abundance: many
j_gene: TRBJ2-1
CDR3nt: TGTGCCAGCAGCGTAGGTATGGGGGCTACGTCCTACAATGAGCAGTTCTTC
CDR3aa: CASSVGMGATSYNEQFF

v_gene: TRBV10-3
d_gene: NA
abundance: NA
j_gene: TRBJ1-6
CDR3nt: TGTGCCATCAGTGAGTCGTTAGCTAATTCACCCCTCCACTTT
CDR3aa: CAISESLANSPLHF

v_gene: TRBV23-1
d_gene: TRBD1
abundance: NA
j_gene: TRBJ1-1
CDR3nt: TGCGCCAGCAGTCCGGGACAGAAAATTATGAACACTGAAGCTTTCTTT
CDR3aa: CASSPGQKIMNTEAFF

v_gene: TRBV4-1
d_gene: NA
abundance: NA
j_gene: TRBJ1-3
CDR3nt: TGCGCCAGCAGCCAGCGGACTATCTCTGGAAACACCATATATTTT
CDR3aa: CASSQRTISGNTIYF

v_gene: TRBV4-2
d_gene: NA
abundance: NA
j_gene: TRBJ1-2
CDR3nt: TGTGCCAGCAGCCAAGATCCACAGGGAAGTACTGGTGGCTACACCTTC
CDR3aa: CASSQDPQGSTGGYTF

v_gene: TRBV9
d_gene: NA
abundance: NA
j_gene: TRBJ2-2
CDR3nt: TGTGCCAGCAGCCGGGCGGGCTGGGAGCTGTTTTTT
CDR3aa: CASSRAGWELFF

v_gene: TRBV3-1/TRBV3-2
d_gene: TRBD1
abundance: NA
j_gene: TRBJ1-2
CDR3nt: TGTGCCAGCAGCCAAGGGGGACAGGAGGTCTATGGCTACACCTTC
CDR3aa: CASSQGGQEVYGYTF

v_gene: TRBV9
d_gene: TRBD1
abundance: NA
j_gene: TRBJ1-6
CDR3nt: TGTGCCAGCAGCGTAGAACAGGGGTCACCCCTCCACTTT
CDR3aa: CASSVEQGSPLHF

v_gene: TRBV29-1
d_gene: NA
abundance: NA
j_gene: TRBJ1-1
CDR3nt: TGCAGCGTGGCGGGCAGTGAAGCTTTCTTT
CDR3aa: CSVAGSEAFF

v_gene: TRBV10-3
d_gene: TRBD1
abundance: NA
j_gene: TRBJ2-7
CDR3nt: TGTGCCATCACCAAGACAGGGTTCTCCTACGAGCAGTACTTC
CDR3aa: CAITKTGFSYEQYF

v_gene: TRBV7-9
d_gene: NA
abundance: NA
j_gene: TRBJ1-3
CDR3nt: TGTGCCAGCAGCTGGCCACAGGTTTCTGGAAACACCATATATTTT
CDR3aa: CASSWPQVSGNTIYF

v_gene: TRBV12-5
d_gene: TRBD2
abundance: few
j_gene: TRBJ2-3
CDR3nt: TGTGCTAGTGGTTATAGCGGGGGTACGGGAACGCAGTATTTT
CDR3aa: CASGYSGGTGTQYF

v_gene: TRBV7-9
d_gene: NA
abundance: few
j_gene: TRBJ2-7
CDR3nt: TGTGCCAGCAGCGAGGGTCAATACGAGCAGTACTTC
CDR3aa: CASSEGQYEQYF

v_gene: TRBV2
d_gene: TRBD2
abundance: NA
j_gene: TRBJ2-3
CDR3nt: TGTGCCAGCCGAACCCGGGGACTAGCGGGGGGCTCGAGCACAGATACGCAGTATTTT
CDR3aa: CASRTRGLAGGSSTDTQYF

v_gene: TRBV12-5
d_gene: TRBD1
abundance: NA
j_gene: TRBJ1-2
CDR3nt: TGTGCTAGTGGTTTGGTATTAGCGGCCCCCGGGACAGGGGGCAGGTATGGCTACACCTTC
CDR3aa: CASGLVLAAPGTGGRYGYTF

v_gene: TRBV7-2
d_gene: NA
abundance: NA
j_gene: TRBJ1-1
CDR3nt: TGTGCCAGCACCCCTGACAGCTCGAACACTGAAGCTTTCTTT
CDR3aa: CASTPDSSNTEAFF

v_gene: TRBV5-5
d_gene: TRBD1
abundance: NA
j_gene: TRBJ2-3
CDR3nt: TGTGCCAGCCTCCGGGGACAGGGTACAGATACGCAGTATTTT
CDR3aa: CASLRGQGTDTQYF

v_gene: TRBV25-1
d_gene: NA
abundance: NA
j_gene: TRBJ2-5
CDR3nt: TGTGCCAGCAGTGGGATAGGGGGGGTCCAAGAGACCCAGTACTTC
CDR3aa: CASSGIGGVQETQYF

v_gene: TRBV4-2
d_gene: NA
abundance: NA
j_gene: TRBJ1-1
CDR3nt: TGTGCCAGCAGCCCTGAGAGGAACACTGAAGCTTTCTTT
CDR3aa: CASSPERNTEAFF

v_gene: TRBV25-1
d_gene: TRBD1
abundance: NA
j_gene: TRBJ2-1
CDR3nt: TGTGCCAGCGGGGGGACAGGGTCCAATGAGCAGTTCTTC
CDR3aa: CASGGTGSNEQFF

v_gene: TRBV11-2
d_gene: NA
abundance: once
j_gene: TRBJ2-3
CDR3nt: TGTGCCAGCAGCTTAGAGCGGCTGAGCACAGATACGCAGTATTTT
CDR3aa: CASSLERLSTDTQYF